The 17 T cell receptor beta chains below all came from one sample that was sequenced in a study of response to subunit inactivated influenza vaccine. MiXCR, run by TCRdb on the RT-PCR reads, gives a single entry per CDR3 protein. Of hundreds of thousands of distinct CDR3 sequences listed, around 15% are singletons. The material sequenced was PBMCs from blood, taken 14 to 15 days before vaccination. The receptors originated from a man between 50 and 59 years old who received an inactivated influenza vaccine.

Comments on this clonotype: One junction end does not reproduce the germline sequence, and a read error may be involved. The chain links TRBV20-1 to TRBJ1-3; D may be TRBD1 (5 bases). Germline assignment: CDR1 DFQATT and CDR2 SNEGSKA (reference sequence). CDR3 length equals 13 residues. DNA of the CDR3: TGCAGCGCTAGGGGCCTTAGTGGAAACACCATATATTTT. Translating gives CSARGLSGNTIYF.

The rearrangement links TRBV14 to TRBJ1-6, with unresolved D. Germline lookup yields CDR1 SGHDN and CDR2 FVKESK. Trimming took off 1 base at V and 8 bases at J, with 9 bases between the two ends. The CDR3 is 14 amino acids. The CDR3 bases are TGTGCCAGCAGCCAAGCATTGGGATATTCACCCCTCCACTTT. It encodes CASSQALGYSPLHF.

Only a few counts were recorded for this clonotype. This chain uses TRBV2 with TRBJ1-5, with 8 nucleotides matching TRBD1. The V gene's germline CDR1 is SNHLY and CDR2 FYNNEI. Trimming at V came to 7 bases and at J to 1 base, leaving 6 bases not matched to a gene. This CDR3 contains 15 residues. CDR3 region: CASILDRGSNQPQHF. The CDR3 DNA reads as TGTGCCAGCATTCTCGACAGGGGAAGCAATCAGCCCCAGCATTTT. The full variable domain, its missing parts supplied by reference TRBV2 and TRBJ1-5, is EPEVTQTPSHQVTQMGQEVILRCVPISNHLYFYWYRQILGQKVEFLVSFYNNEISEKSEIFDDQFSVERPDGSNFTLKIRSTKLEDSAMYFCASILDRGSNQPQHFGDGTRLSIL.

The J gene is TRBJ2-7, the V gene TRBV4-3; D gene unclear. Germline V CDR1 and CDR2: LGHNA, YSLEER. The CDR3 extends over 15 amino acids. V shed 1 base and J shed 3 bases, with 13 bases lying between them. CDR3 nucleotide sequence: TGCGCCAGCAGCCAAGGTTCTAACGGATACTACGAGCAGTACTTC. Translation gives CASSQGSNGYYEQYF.

The rearrangement links TRBV27 to TRBJ2-7, with TRBD2 matching 13 bases. The V and J ends lost 1 base and 2 bases, in that order; junction bases with no gene match: 2. Germline CDR1 reads MNHEY; CDR2 reads SMNVEV (reference sequence). This CDR3 has 16 amino acids. CDR3 bases: TGTGCCAGCAGTTTATTGACTAGCGGGGGGACCTACGAGCAGTACTTC. This translates into CASSLLTSGGTYEQYF.

The chain carries TRBV7-9 and TRBJ1-3; D is ambiguous. V gave up 5 bases and J gave up 6 bases, with 8 bases separating them. The CDR3 has 12 residues. The V gene's germline CDR1 is SEHNR and CDR2 FQNEAQ (reference sequence). DNA for the CDR3: TGTGCCAGCAGCCCCGCCTTAAACACCATATATTTT. Its translation: CASSPALNTIYF.

On this clonotype: A much more abundant neighbour one base away suggests this may be a read error. The rearrangement uses TRBV5-1 and TRBJ2-1, with D uncertain. The CDR3 is 13 amino acids. V was trimmed by 0 bases and J by 7 bases, leaving 8 bases between them. Germline assignment: CDR1 SGHRS and CDR2 YFSETQ. CDR3 sequence reads: CASSLAYRNEQFF. CDR3 sequence (DNA): TGCGCCAGCAGCTTGGCATACCGGAATGAGCAGTTCTTC.

V gene TRBV4-3 combines with J gene TRBJ1-1; D not resolved. The germline gives CDR1 LGHNA, CDR2 YSLEER. The germline V and J ends were trimmed by 0 bases and 6 bases, with 14 bases remaining between them. The CDR3 sequence is 15 residues long. Here the CDR3 DNA reads TGCGCCAGCAGCCAAGATCCGGCGGGAGGGCCTGAAGCTTTCTTT. Its translation: CASSQDPAGGPEAFF.

The chain carries TRBV5-1 and TRBJ2-3, with 7 bases identical to TRBD2. Unmatched junction bases numbered 5, after V lost 4 bases and J lost 0 bases. CDR3 length equals 15 residues. Per germline, CDR1 SGHRS and CDR2 YFSETQ. The CDR3 protein is CASSHASGSTDTQYF. In DNA form, the CDR3 reads TGCGCCAGCAGCCATGCTAGCGGTAGCACAGATACGCAGTATTTT.

This chain joins TRBV5-4 and TRBJ2-7; the D gene is possibly TRBD1 (7 bases). The length of the CDR3 is 14 residues. Trimming left V 4 bases short and J 0 bases short, with 11 bases between. CDR1 is SGHNT, CDR2 YYREEE, per germline (reference sequence). The CDR3 spells CASSRGDSSYEQYF. The CDR3 DNA sequence: TGTGCCAGCAGCCGCGGGGACAGCTCCTACGAGCAGTACTTC.

The chain links TRBV7-9 to TRBJ2-1, with TRBD2 matching 8 bases. The V gene end was trimmed by 3 bases and the J gene end by 7 bases; junction bases not matched to a gene: 8. The CDR3 loop spans 15 amino acids. Germline V gene data show CDR1 as SEHNR and CDR2 as FQNEAQ (reference sequence). CDR3 residues: CASSFSGTPFNEQFF. The CDR3 DNA is TGTGCCAGCAGCTTTAGCGGGACCCCCTTTAATGAGCAGTTCTTC.

This clonotype was seen a few times. The J gene is TRBJ2-7, the V gene TRBV20-1; 7 nucleotides align to TRBD2. Germline CDR1 reads DFQATT; CDR2 reads SNEGSKA (reference sequence). The CDR3 runs 14 residues. Trimming took 6 bases from V and 0 from J; bases not matched to a gene: 8. The CDR3 loop is CSATRGDFSYEQYF. As DNA, the CDR3 is TGCAGTGCCACCCGGGGGGATTTCTCCTACGAGCAGTACTTC.

The rearrangement joins TRBV11-3 to TRBJ2-1, with D unresolved. The CDR3 totals 13 residues. Germline CDR1 reads SGHNT; CDR2 reads YENEEA. The V end lost 1 base, the J end lost 9 bases, and 10 bases lay between the germline ends. The CDR3 spells CASSLGILSEQFF. The CDR3 nucleotides read TGTGCCAGCAGCTTAGGGATACTGAGTGAGCAGTTCTTC. The full variable domain, with the rest looked up from reference TRBV11-3 and TRBJ2-1, is EAGVVQSPRYKIIEKKQPVAFWCNPISGHNTLYWYLQNLGQGPELLIRYENEEAVDDSQLPKDRFSAERLKGVDSTLKIQPAELGDSAVYLCASSLGILSEQFFGPGTRLTVL.

The table lists this clonotype with a few counts. The DNA for the CDR3 is TGCAGTGCTAGAGATCTCCGGAGTAGCGGCGAGCAGTACTTC. This encodes CSARDLRSSGEQYF. The chain combines TRBV20-1 with TRBJ2-7; tentatively, D is TRBD2 (6 bases). The CDR3 runs to 14 residues. The germline V gene encodes CDR1 DFQATT and CDR2 SNEGSKA (reference sequence). The V end was cut by 0 bases, the J end by 6 bases, with 15 bases between.

The V gene is TRBV7-8, the J gene TRBJ2-2; TRBD1 or TRBD2 may be the D gene (5 bases each). V dropped 1 base and J dropped 5 bases, with 11 bases sitting between them. Germline loops: CDR1 SGHVS, CDR2 FQNEAQ. The CDR3 totals 15 residues. The CDR3, as DNA: TGTGCCAGCAGCTTAGTAGAGGGGCGGACCGGGGAGCTGTTTTTT. Translated, it gives CASSLVEGRTGELFF.

This chain joins TRBV6-5 and TRBJ1-1; D unresolved. Germline values: CDR1 MNHEY, CDR2 SVGAGI. The CDR3 covers 13 residues. V lost 2 bases and J lost 2, with 6 bases in between. CDR3 residues: CASSYRKNTEAFF. The CDR3 nucleotides are TGTGCCAGCAGTTACCGCAAAAACACTGAAGCTTTCTTT.

This clonotype was observed at least ten times. V and J are TRBV7-9 and TRBJ1-2; no firm D call. The CDR3 extends over 12 amino acids. Trimming removed 5 bases at V and 4 bases at J, with 8 bases between. Germline loops: CDR1 SEHNR, CDR2 FQNEAQ (reference sequence). CDR3 coding DNA: TGTGCCAGCAGCGGGCCCTTCTATGGCTACACCTTC. It translates to CASSGPFYGYTF.